This TCR beta chain was sequenced in a study of T cells in Graves' hyperthyroidism and ophthalmopathy. Overall study findings and caveats: A model using 13 V-J features told ophthalmopathy apart from stable hyperthyroidism.

Concerning this clonotype: Its cognate antigen is unknown.

The investigators amplified TCR beta CDR3 regions from RNA transcripts. A set of HTBI primers served as the primers for a first-round RT-PCR of the TCR CDR3. One entry per CDR3 protein, called by TCRdb with MiXCR from the multiplex PCR reads. The sample gives about 500,000 distinct CDR3 sequences, roughly 15% of which show up once; 25% to 30% is in the top ten. The CDR3 loop spans 9 amino acids. Germline assignment: CDR1 SQVTM and CDR2 ANQGSEA. The V gene lost 7 bases and the J gene lost 8 bases, with 8 bases spanning the gap. The clonotype comes from a woman in her 30s with Graves' ophthalmopathy. The sample was blood. J is TRBJ1-2 and V is TRBV29-1; D unclear. CDR3 amino acids: CSASLGYTF. The CDR3 DNA sequence: TGCAGCGCCTCCCTCGGCTACACCTTC.